This record looks at one TCR beta chain sequence and its context. CDR3 length equals 13 residues. The V gene's germline CDR1 is SGHTA and CDR2 FQGNSA. The V and J ends lost 7 bases and 3 bases respectively, with 13 bases between them. Here immunoSEQ multiplex PCR was the method, and the copy in TCRdb shows in-frame clones only, minus some. The data show tens of thousands of clones, around 86% seen once. The data originate from a study of blood T cell repertoires in COVID-19. Study in general: Specimens from acute and convalescent COVID-19 originated in the United States, Italy and Spain. The analysed material was cDNA or gDNA that came from T cells, B-cell-depleted T cells, or PBMCs.

Sequencing used peripheral blood. The J gene is TRBJ2-7, the V gene TRBV7-2; D perhaps matches TRBD1 (5 bases). The receptor's source is a human donor with active COVID-19. The donor label of this sample is uncertain. The CDR3 coding sequence is TGTGCCAGCACGGGTGTGGGGCGCTACGAGCAGTACTTC. Amino acid sequence: CASTGVGRYEQYF.